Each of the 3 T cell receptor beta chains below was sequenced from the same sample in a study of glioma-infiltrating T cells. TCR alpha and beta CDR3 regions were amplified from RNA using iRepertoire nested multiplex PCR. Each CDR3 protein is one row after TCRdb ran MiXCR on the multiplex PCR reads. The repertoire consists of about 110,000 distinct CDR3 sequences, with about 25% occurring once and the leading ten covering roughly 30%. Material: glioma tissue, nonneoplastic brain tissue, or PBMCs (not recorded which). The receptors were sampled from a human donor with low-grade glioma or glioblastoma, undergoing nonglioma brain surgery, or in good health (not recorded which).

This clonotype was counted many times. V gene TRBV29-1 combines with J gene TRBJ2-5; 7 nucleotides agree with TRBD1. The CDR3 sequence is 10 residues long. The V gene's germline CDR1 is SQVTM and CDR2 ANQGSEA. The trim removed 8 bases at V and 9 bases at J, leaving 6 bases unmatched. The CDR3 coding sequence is TGCAGCTTCTTGAGGGGGCCCCAGTACTTC. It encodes CSFLRGPQYF.

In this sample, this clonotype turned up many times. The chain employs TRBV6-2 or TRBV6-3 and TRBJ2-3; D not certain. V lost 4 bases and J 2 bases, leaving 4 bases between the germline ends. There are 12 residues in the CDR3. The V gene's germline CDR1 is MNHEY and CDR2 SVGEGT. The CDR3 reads CASSSTTDTQYF. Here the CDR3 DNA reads TGTGCCAGCAGTTCCACCACAGATACGCAGTATTTT.

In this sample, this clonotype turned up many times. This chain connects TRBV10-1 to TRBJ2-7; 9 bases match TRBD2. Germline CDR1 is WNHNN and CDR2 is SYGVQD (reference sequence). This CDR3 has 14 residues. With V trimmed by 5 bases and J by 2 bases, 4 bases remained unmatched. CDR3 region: CASSSSGATYEQYF. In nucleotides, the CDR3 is TGCGCCAGCAGTTCTAGCGGGGCTACCTACGAGCAGTACTTC.